The 30 T cell receptor beta chains listed next were all sequenced from one sample in a study of T cell responses to AZD1222 COVID-19 vaccine. The data were produced by immunoSEQ multiplex PCR, yet TCRdb's version contains in-frame clones alone and is incomplete. The data hold around 99,000 clones, with 89% observed a single time. Source: peripheral blood, taken on day 0 of AZD1222 vaccination. These receptors originate from an adult in good health.

J is TRBJ2-1 and V is TRBV9; TRBD2 agrees at 8 bases. J lost 3 bases, V lost 4 bases, and 0 bases had no gene match. CDR1 is SGDLS and CDR2 is YYNGEE in the germline V gene. The CDR3 has 13 residues. CDR3 protein: CASSLAGYNEQFF. The CDR3 region has the DNA TGTGCCAGCAGCCTAGCGGGCTACAATGAGCAGTTCTTC.

This chain links TRBV5-1 with TRBJ2-3, with no clear D. V lost 0 bases, J lost 0 bases, and 8 bases lay in between. The length of the CDR3 is 15 residues. The germline CDR1 and CDR2 sequences are SGHRS and YFSETQ. The CDR3 loop is CASSLGRLSTDTQYF. CDR3 DNA sequence: TGCGCCAGCAGCTTGGGAAGACTCAGCACAGATACGCAGTATTTT.

The rearrangement links TRBV11-3 to TRBJ1-1; D perhaps matches TRBD1 (6 bases). This CDR3 has 13 amino acids. CDR1 is SGHNT and CDR2 is YENEEA in the germline V gene. Trimming removed 1 base from V and 5 bases from J, with 8 bases in between. CDR3 sequence: CASSLGTGTEAFF. As DNA, the CDR3 is TGTGCCAGCAGCTTAGGAACAGGGACTGAAGCTTTCTTT.

The chain uses TRBV28 and TRBJ2-5, with D perhaps TRBD1 (6 bases). This CDR3 region has 13 residues. Germline V gene sequence: CDR1 MDHEN, CDR2 SYDVKM. Between the trimmed V and J ends, which lost 8 bases and 5 bases, there was a span of 15 bases. CDR3 amino acids: CASGRQARETQYF. The CDR3 coding sequence is TGTGCCAGCGGTAGACAGGCGAGGGAGACCCAGTACTTC.

V is TRBV23-1 and J is TRBJ2-1; TRBD2 agrees at 12 bases. TRBV23-1 carries the ORF label, with uncertain function. J gave up 6 bases and V 4 bases, and 7 bases lay outside the gene matches. The CDR3 length is 16 residues. The CDR3 spells CASSLPRTSGINEQFF. DNA for the CDR3: TGCGCCAGCAGTCTACCCCGGACTAGCGGGATCAATGAGCAGTTCTTC.

The chain combines TRBV15 with TRBJ1-4, with no clear D. The CDR3 totals 15 residues. Trimming shortened V by 3 bases and J by 0 bases, and 8 bases separated the two germline ends. CDR1 and CDR2 from the germline V gene are LNHNV and YYDKDF (reference sequence). CDR3 sequence reads: CATSSQVATNEKLFF. The DNA for the CDR3 is TGTGCCACCAGCAGCCAAGTAGCAACTAATGAAAAACTGTTTTTT. Drawing the rest from reference TRBV15 and TRBJ1-4, the complete variable domain is DAMVIQNPRYQVTQFGKPVTLSCSQTLNHNVMYWYQQKSSQAPKLLFHYYDKDFNNEADTPDNFQSRRPNTSFCFLDIRSPGLGDTAMYLCATSSQVATNEKLFFGSGTQLSVL.

The sample holds one count of this clone. This chain connects TRBV10-3 to TRBJ2-5; 11 bases line up with TRBD2. V lost 0 bases and J lost 5; bases outside the gene matches: 5. This CDR3 has 16 residues. CDR1 and CDR2 from the germline V gene are ENHRY and SYGVKD. This CDR3 reads CAISESLLAGGETQYF. The DNA for the CDR3 is TGTGCCATCAGTGAGTCGTTGTTAGCGGGAGGGGAGACCCAGTACTTC.

This clone has a single count. This chain links TRBV10-1 with TRBJ2-7; 7 positions match TRBD2. After removal of 7 bases from V and 2 bases from J, the junction contained 5 bases not matched to a gene. Germline CDR1 WNHNN, CDR2 SYGVQD (reference sequence). This CDR3 has 13 residues. In DNA form, the CDR3 reads TGCGCCAGCACGGTGGCGGGAGCCTACGAGCAGTACTTC. It yields the protein CASTVAGAYEQYF.

The chain is built from TRBV5-5 and TRBJ1-1; possibly TRBD1 for D (6 bases). The CDR3 is made up of 14 amino acids. Deletions cut 0 bases from V and 5 bases from J, with 11 bases between. CDR1 and CDR2 from the germline V gene are SGHKS and YYEKEE (reference sequence). This chain's CDR3 is CASSLGRQATEAFF. In DNA, the CDR3 is TGTGCCAGCAGCTTGGGGCGACAGGCGACTGAAGCTTTCTTT.

The chain recombines TRBV7-3 with TRBJ2-1, with 12 bases that match TRBD2. This CDR3 has 15 residues. Germline V gene sequence: CDR1 SGHTA, CDR2 FQGTGA. The junction had 10 bases not matched to a gene; V was cut back by 4 bases and J by 12 bases. DNA of the CDR3: TGTGCCAGCAGCTCTTTCCCTAGCGGGAGGGCCGGGCAGTTCTTC. It encodes CASSSFPSGRAGQFF.

In this sample, this clone turned up once. The V and J genes are TRBV28 and TRBJ1-4; the match to TRBD1 covers 9 bases. V lost 5 bases to trimming and J lost 2 bases; unmatched junction nucleotides: 3. There are 15 residues in the CDR3. The germline V gene has CDR1 MDHEN and CDR2 SYDVKM. DNA of the CDR3: TGTGCCAGCAGTGGAACAGGGGGCACTAATGAAAAACTGTTTTTT. The encoded protein is CASSGTGGTNEKLFF.

The count of this clone is one. J is TRBJ2-1 and V is TRBV5-1; possibly TRBD2 for D (7 bases). V lost 6 bases and J 8 bases, leaving 21 bases between the germline ends. This CDR3 contains 15 residues. Germline-derived CDR1 and CDR2 are SGHRS and YFSETQ. The CDR3 nucleotides are TGCGCCAGCACCCTCAACTCCGGGGGGCCCGATGAGCAGTTCTTC. This gives the protein CASTLNSGGPDEQFF.

This clone was detected a few times. V and J are TRBV5-1 and TRBJ2-1, with 8 bases identical to TRBD2. The CDR3 loop spans 12 amino acids. The ends lost 7 bases at V and 8 bases at J; junction bases unmatched: 5. Germline V gene sequence: CDR1 SGHRS, CDR2 YFSETQ. The CDR3 is CASRREGYEQFF. CDR3 bases: TGCGCCAGCCGCCGGGAGGGGTATGAGCAGTTCTTC.

The table lists this clone with a few counts. This same CDR3 is encoded by further DNA sequences in the sample. The chain has TRBV18 and TRBJ2-5; perhaps TRBD1 as D (5 bases). The V gene lost 2 bases and the J gene lost 3 bases, with 7 bases spanning the gap. CDR1 KGHSH and CDR2 LQKENI come from the germline V gene. The CDR3 sequence is 13 residues long. The CDR3 protein is CASSPSREETQYF. The CDR3 DNA reads as TGTGCCAGCTCACCAAGCAGGGAAGAGACCCAGTACTTC.

The V gene is TRBV27, the J gene TRBJ1-5; D might be TRBD1 (5 bases). Germline V gene sequence: CDR1 MNHEY, CDR2 SMNVEV (reference sequence). This CDR3 has 16 amino acids. The V end lost 4 bases, the J end lost 0 bases, and 13 bases lay between the germline ends. The CDR3: CASSSRQINSNQPQHF. CDR3 nucleotide sequence: TGTGCCAGCAGTTCCAGACAGATTAATAGCAATCAGCCCCAGCATTTT.

The J gene is TRBJ1-2, the V gene TRBV5-1; 10 nucleotides match TRBD1. The CDR3 sequence is 14 residues long. The V and J ends lost 4 bases and 3 bases, in that order; junction bases with no gene match: 3. The germline CDR1 and CDR2 sequences are SGHRS and YFSETQ. The CDR3 bases are TGCGCCAGCAGCCCCGGGACAGGGGACTATGGCTACACCTTC. It encodes CASSPGTGDYGYTF. Drawing the rest from reference TRBV5-1 and TRBJ1-2, the complete variable domain is KAGVTQTPRYLIKTRGQQVTLSCSPISGHRSVSWYQQTPGQGLQFLFEYFSETQRNKGNFPGRFSGRQFSNSRSEMNVSTLELGDSALYLCASSPGTGDYGYTFGSGTRLTVV.

The genes are TRBV14 and TRBJ2-7, with TRBD1 matching over 7 bases. The CDR3 length is 16 residues. Unmatched junction bases numbered 9, after V lost 4 bases and J lost 0 bases. Germline V lookup: CDR1 SGHDN, CDR2 FVKESK. CDR3 residues: CASSPPGQRSSYEQYF. CDR3 coding DNA: TGTGCCAGCAGCCCCCCGGGACAGCGGAGCTCCTACGAGCAGTACTTC.

The chain combines TRBV5-8 with TRBJ2-5, with D unresolved. Germline CDR1 SGHTS, CDR2 YDEGEE. The CDR3 extends over 11 amino acids. V lost 4 bases, J lost 4 bases, and 5 bases lay in between. The CDR3 spells CASSTLETQYF. The DNA for the CDR3 is TGTGCCAGCAGCACCCTAGAGACCCAGTACTTC.

The J gene is TRBJ1-3, the V gene TRBV4-3, with D possibly TRBD1 on 5 matching bases. Trimming stripped 0 bases from V and 0 bases from J, with 9 bases between. The CDR3 is made up of 16 amino acids. Germline CDR1 and CDR2: LGHNA and YSLEER. The CDR3 DNA sequence: TGCGCCAGCAGCCAAGATCCCCAGGGCTCTGGAAACACCATATATTTT. Residues: CASSQDPQGSGNTIYF.

V is TRBV27 and J is TRBJ2-7; weak D call: TRBD2 (7 bases). The CDR3 has 15 amino acids. Germline V CDR1 and CDR2: MNHEY, SMNVEV (reference sequence). Deletions cut 6 bases from V and 6 bases from J, with 21 bases between. The CDR3 protein is CASRGGSLRGGEQYF. The CDR3 nucleotides read TGTGCCAGCAGGGGCGGGAGTCTCAGAGGGGGCGAGCAGTACTTC.

The chain employs TRBV29-1 and TRBJ1-2; 7 nucleotides agree with TRBD1. The junction had 9 bases not matched to a gene; V was cut back by 6 bases and J by 5 bases. The CDR3 is 13 amino acids. Germline V CDR1 and CDR2: SQVTM, ANQGSEA. In DNA form, the CDR3 reads TGCAGCGTAGAGACAGGGACGAGGTATGGCTACACCTTC. Protein sequence: CSVETGTRYGYTF.

This sequence joins TRBV7-3 and TRBJ1-2; a possible D gene is TRBD1 (5 bases). This CDR3 spans 13 amino acids. Trimming stripped 5 bases from V and 0 bases from J, with 7 bases between. Germline CDR1 and CDR2: SGHTA and FQGTGA. This CDR3 is CASSRGANYGYTF. The CDR3 DNA reads as TGTGCCAGCAGCCGGGGGGCTAACTATGGCTACACCTTC.

The CDR3 region is CATSDWPDYNEQFF. As DNA, the CDR3 is TGTGCCACCAGTGATTGGCCAGATTACAATGAGCAGTTCTTC. The chain is built from TRBV24-1 and TRBJ2-1; D gene unclear. The germline CDR1 and CDR2 sequences are KGHDR and SFDVKD. Trimming left V 2 bases short and J 4 bases short, with 8 bases between. This CDR3 has 14 amino acids.

This chain connects TRBV28 to TRBJ2-7; no clear D gene. The CDR3 runs 16 residues. The V gene's germline CDR1 is MDHEN and CDR2 SYDVKM. Trimming pared 2 bases from V and 2 bases from J, leaving 16 bases between. The CDR3: CASSLGQWRITYEQYF. The DNA of the CDR3 is TGTGCCAGCAGTTTAGGCCAGTGGCGGATTACCTACGAGCAGTACTTC.

The V call is TRBV7-8, the J call TRBJ2-7; 10 bases map to TRBD2. The CDR3 has 15 residues. V trimming: 7 bases; J trimming: 1 base; junction bases outside the gene matches: 7. The germline gives CDR1 SGHVS, CDR2 FQNEAQ. CDR3 nucleotides: TGTGCCAGCAAGTCGTCTAGCGGGAGTTCCTACGAGCAGTACTTC. This gives the protein CASKSSSGSSYEQYF.

The chain is built from TRBV19 and TRBJ2-7; 13 nucleotides match TRBD2. The germline gives CDR1 LNHDA, CDR2 SQIVND (reference sequence). V lost 5 bases and J lost 7; bases outside the gene matches: 8. CDR3 length: 15 residues. CDR3 DNA: TGTGCCAGTAGTTCGAGGACTAGCGGGAGAGGGGAGCAGTACTTC. This gives the protein CASSSRTSGRGEQYF.

J is TRBJ1-1 and V is TRBV4-3; a weak D match, TRBD1 (6 bases). CDR1 is LGHNA and CDR2 is YSLEER in the germline V gene. The CDR3 length is 18 residues. Deletions cut 2 bases from V and 6 bases from J, with 25 bases between. CDR3: CASSQFQGIYRGPAEAFF. The CDR3 coding sequence is TGCGCCAGCAGCCAATTCCAGGGAATCTATCGGGGGCCCGCTGAAGCTTTCTTT.

The V call is TRBV5-1, the J call TRBJ2-3; no definite D call. Germline V CDR1 and CDR2: SGHRS, YFSETQ. The V gene lost 0 bases and the J gene lost 2 bases, with 10 bases spanning the gap. This CDR3 contains 15 residues. The CDR3 loop reads CASSLAPTITDTQYF. In DNA form, the CDR3 reads TGCGCCAGCAGCTTGGCCCCGACCATCACAGATACGCAGTATTTT.

This chain connects TRBV9 to TRBJ2-5; no firm D call. V shed 4 bases and J shed 2 bases, with 6 bases lying between them. The CDR3 spans 12 residues. Per the germline V gene, CDR1 is SGDLS and CDR2 is YYNGEE. This CDR3 is CASSPSQETQYF. CDR3 coding DNA: TGTGCCAGCAGCCCCTCACAAGAGACCCAGTACTTC.

The chain has TRBV18 and TRBJ2-2; D not resolved. The V gene's germline CDR1 is KGHSH and CDR2 LQKENI. The CDR3 loop spans 14 amino acids. Between the trimmed V and J ends, which lost 2 bases and 1 base, there was a span of 5 bases. The CDR3 sequence: CASSPVRNTGELFF. The DNA of the CDR3 is TGTGCCAGCTCACCAGTGCGGAACACCGGGGAGCTGTTTTTT.